The 27 T cell receptor beta chains presented below share a single source sample, sequenced in a study of blood T cell repertoires in COVID-19. Assay: immunoSEQ multiplex PCR; the TCRdb copy retains only in-frame clones and omits some. This table holds some 65,000 clones, under 95% found once. The material sequenced was peripheral blood. The receptors were sampled from a man between 65 and 79 years old with active COVID-19.

This chain links TRBV4-2 with TRBJ2-5; D is possibly TRBD2 (6 bases). The CDR3 runs to 15 residues. The V end lost 1 base, the J end lost 5 bases, and 14 bases lay between the germline ends. Germline-derived CDR1 and CDR2 are LGHNA and YNFKEQ. The CDR3 nucleotides are TGTGCCAGCAGCCAAGTTCTAGCGACGGGGGAGACCCAGTACTTC. Encoded protein: CASSQVLATGETQYF.

The chain recombines TRBV6-5 with TRBJ1-4, with D possibly being TRBD1 (6 bases). Trimming pared 2 bases from V and 7 bases from J, leaving 14 bases between. The CDR3 sequence is 15 residues long. Looked up from germline, CDR1 is MNHEY and CDR2 is SVGAGI. The CDR3 DNA follows: TGTGCCAGCAGTTACAAAGGGCAGGGGAGTGAAAAACTGTTTTTT. Translated: CASSYKGQGSEKLFF.

The chain couples TRBV19 to TRBJ2-5, with a tentative D call TRBD2 (5 bases). The V gene's germline CDR1 is LNHDA and CDR2 SQIVND (reference sequence). The CDR3 runs 13 residues. Trimming pared 5 bases from V and 2 bases from J, leaving 9 bases between. CDR3 DNA sequence: TGTGCCAGTAGTGCCGGGGTGCAAGAGACCCAGTACTTC. It encodes CASSAGVQETQYF.

The CDR3 loop reads CASSARGRDTEAFF. CDR3 in DNA: TGTGCCAGCAGCGCCAGGGGGCGGGACACTGAAGCTTTCTTT. The chain carries TRBV7-9 and TRBJ1-1; 8 bases agree with TRBD1. Germline trimming cut 5 bases from V and 3 bases from J; bases unmatched to any gene: 5. The CDR3 consists of 14 residues. Looked up from germline, CDR1 is SEHNR and CDR2 is FQNEAQ (reference sequence).

This sequence joins TRBV5-6 and TRBJ2-7, with 7 bases aligning to TRBD1. The germline V gene encodes CDR1 SGHDT and CDR2 YYEEEE. After removal of 5 bases from V and 4 bases from J, the junction contained 15 bases not matched to a gene. The CDR3 totals 16 residues. The CDR3 protein is CASSRRRDRRTYEQYF. CDR3 coding DNA: TGTGCCAGCAGTAGAAGACGGGACAGACGTACGTACGAGCAGTACTTC. Filled out from reference TRBV5-6 and TRBJ2-7, the complete variable domain reads DAGVTQSPTHLIKTRGQQVTLRCSPKSGHDTVSWYQQALGQGPQFIFQYYEEEERQRGNFPDRFSGHQFPNYSSELNVNALLLGDSALYLCASSRRRDRRTYEQYFGPGTRLTVT.

CDR3 nucleotides: TGCGCCAGCAGTGGGTCGGGACTAGCGGGGTCAGAGACCCAGTACTTC. This encodes CASSGSGLAGSETQYF. The V gene is TRBV5-1, the J gene TRBJ2-5; 13 bases align to TRBD2. Trimming cost V 5 bases and J 4 bases; bases outside gene matches: 8. CDR3 length equals 16 residues. Germline lookup yields CDR1 SGHRS and CDR2 YFSETQ.

This chain joins TRBV6-2 or TRBV6-3 and TRBJ1-1; D might be TRBD1 (5 bases). The CDR3 has 13 amino acids. V was cut by 6 bases and J by 1 base, with 9 bases left in between. The germline CDR1 and CDR2 sequences are MNHEY and SVGEGT. As DNA, the CDR3 is TGTGCCAGCAGCCGCACAGGGAACACTGAAGCTTTCTTT. Amino acid sequence: CASSRTGNTEAFF.

The chain combines TRBV7-3 with TRBJ2-5, with 8 positions matching TRBD2. CDR1 and CDR2 from the germline V gene are SGHTA and FQGTGA. The CDR3 is 14 amino acids. Unmatched junction bases numbered 5, after V lost 3 bases and J lost 5 bases. CDR3 nucleotides: TGTGCCAGCAGCTTCGGGGGGGCCCGCGAGACCCAGTACTTC. Translated, it gives CASSFGGARETQYF.

The V gene is TRBV11-3, the J gene TRBJ1-1; a weak D match, TRBD1 (6 bases). Looked up from germline, CDR1 is SGHNT and CDR2 is YENEEA. Trimming shortened V by 5 bases and J by 5 bases, and 12 bases separated the two germline ends. The length of the CDR3 is 13 residues. CDR3 amino acids: CASSVQGETEAFF. DNA of the CDR3: TGTGCCAGCAGCGTACAGGGAGAGACTGAAGCTTTCTTT.

This clone was recorded a few times. The chain couples TRBV19 to TRBJ1-6, with a tentative D call TRBD1 (5 bases). Trimming pared 6 bases from V and 4 bases from J, leaving 7 bases between. CDR1 is LNHDA and CDR2 is SQIVND in the germline V gene (reference sequence). This CDR3 has 13 amino acids. The CDR3 sequence is CASRQEYNSPLHF. DNA of the CDR3: TGTGCCAGTAGACAGGAGTATAATTCACCCCTCCACTTT.

The chain has TRBV11-3 and TRBJ2-2; 11 bases are a match to TRBD2. The length of the CDR3 is 16 residues. Per the germline V gene, CDR1 is SGHNT and CDR2 is YENEEA. V dropped 6 bases and J dropped 1; count of bases not matched to a gene: 4. CDR3 nucleotide sequence: TGTGCCAGCAGTCGACTAGCGGGACTGAACACCGGGGAGCTGTTTTTT. It is translated as CASSRLAGLNTGELFF.

The genes are TRBV14 and TRBJ1-4; D is perhaps TRBD1 (5 bases). Germline CDR1 and CDR2: SGHDN and FVKESK. V lost 0 bases and J 2 bases, leaving 19 bases between the germline ends. This CDR3 region has 19 residues. The CDR3 loop reads CASSQDQVWRGITNEKLFF. As DNA, the CDR3 is TGTGCCAGCAGCCAAGATCAGGTTTGGAGGGGAATTACTAATGAAAAACTGTTTTTT.

The chain recombines TRBV4-1 with TRBJ2-5, with D perhaps TRBD2 (6 bases). Per the germline V gene, CDR1 is MGHRA and CDR2 is YSYEKL. Trimming stripped 3 bases from V and 1 base from J, with 9 bases between. The CDR3 sequence is 14 residues long. This CDR3 reads CASSQGGFQETQYF. CDR3 nucleotides: TGCGCCAGCAGCCAGGGAGGATTCCAAGAGACCCAGTACTTC.

This sequence joins TRBV19 and TRBJ2-1; D not certain. The CDR3 is 14 amino acids. The V gene's germline CDR1 is LNHDA and CDR2 SQIVND (reference sequence). The V and J ends lost 4 bases and 6 bases respectively, with 13 bases between them. CDR3: CASSKSRLSNEQFF. CDR3 sequence (DNA): TGTGCCAGTAGTAAGAGTCGACTCAGCAATGAGCAGTTCTTC.

V usage is TRBV5-1 and J usage is TRBJ2-2, with no clear D. The length of the CDR3 is 15 residues. Germline V CDR1 and CDR2: SGHRS, YFSETQ. V shed 6 bases and J shed 0 bases, with 12 bases lying between them. The CDR3 sequence is CASKLSSANTGELFF. The DNA for the CDR3 is TGCGCCAGCAAATTAAGCAGCGCGAACACCGGGGAGCTGTTTTTT. The complete variable domain, with remaining parts taken from reference TRBV5-1 and TRBJ2-2, reads KAGVTQTPRYLIKTRGQQVTLSCSPISGHRSVSWYQQTPGQGLQFLFEYFSETQRNKGNFPGRFSGRQFSNSRSEMNVSTLELGDSALYLCASKLSSANTGELFFGEGSRLTVL.

This clone showed up just once. The CDR3 coding sequence is TGTGCCAGCTCACCCTACGTAAGGGAGGGGAACACTGAAGCTTTCTTT. This sequence encodes CASSPYVREGNTEAFF. The chain joins TRBV18 to TRBJ1-1; D gene ambiguous. The CDR3 consists of 16 residues. Germline CDR1 and CDR2: KGHSH and LQKENI. Trimming removed 3 bases from V and 1 base from J, with 15 bases in between. Full variable domain (outside the CDR3, taken from reference TRBV18 and TRBJ1-1): NAGVMQNPRHLVRRRGQEARLRCSPMKGHSHVYWYRQLPEEGLKFMVYLQKENIIDESGMPKERFSAEFPKEGPSILRIQQVVRGDSAAYFCASSPYVREGNTEAFFGQGTRLTVV.

The V gene is TRBV4-3, the J gene TRBJ2-2; 8 bases fit TRBD1. CDR1 is LGHNA and CDR2 is YSLEER in the germline V gene. The CDR3 has 17 residues. Unmatched junction bases numbered 11, after V lost 3 bases and J lost 5 bases. The CDR3: CASSQVAGGRKTGELFF. The CDR3 region has the DNA TGCGCCAGCAGCCAGGTAGCAGGGGGCAGAAAGACCGGGGAGCTGTTTTTT.

This sequence joins TRBV19 and TRBJ2-3; TRBD2 matches at 11 bases. After removal of 5 bases from V and 5 bases from J, the junction contained 12 bases not matched to a gene. Germline V gene lookup returns CDR1 LNHDA and CDR2 SQIVND (reference sequence). The CDR3 spans 17 residues. CDR3 residues: CASSPGVAGGYGDTQYF. CDR3 DNA sequence: TGTGCCAGTAGTCCCGGGGTAGCGGGGGGGTATGGAGATACGCAGTATTTT.

The chain employs TRBV5-1 and TRBJ2-5, with D tentatively TRBD2 (6 bases). The CDR3 spans 17 residues. Germline V CDR1 and CDR2: SGHRS, YFSETQ. V was shortened by 2 bases and J by 1 base, with 18 bases between the two germline ends. CDR3 amino acids: CASSFRVLGGPQETQYF. In DNA, the CDR3 is TGCGCCAGCAGCTTCAGGGTGCTCGGGGGACCCCAAGAGACCCAGTACTTC.

The chain links TRBV11-3 to TRBJ1-5, with TRBD1 as a possible D gene (5 bases). Germline assignment: CDR1 SGHNT and CDR2 YENEEA. The CDR3 consists of 19 residues. With 7 bases removed from V and 3 bases from J, the gap between germline ends came to 28 bases. The CDR3 protein is CASIRCSLGGKRSNQPQHF. DNA for the CDR3: TGTGCCAGCATAAGATGTAGTTTGGGGGGAAAAAGGTCCAATCAGCCCCAGCATTTT. Drawing the rest from reference TRBV11-3 and TRBJ1-5, the complete variable domain is EAGVVQSPRYKIIEKKQPVAFWCNPISGHNTLYWYLQNLGQGPELLIRYENEEAVDDSQLPKDRFSAERLKGVDSTLKIQPAELGDSAVYLCASIRCSLGGKRSNQPQHFGDGTRLSIL.

This clone was observed a single time. The chain links TRBV3-1 (or the pseudogene TRBV3-2) to TRBJ1-1; 9 nucleotides align to TRBD1. With 0 bases clipped from V and 8 bases from J, the junction kept 4 bases outside the gene matches. This CDR3 has 14 residues. Per the germline V gene, CDR1 is LGHDT and CDR2 is YNNKEL (reference sequence). In DNA form, the CDR3 reads TGTGCCAGCAGCCAAGATTCGGGGACAGGGGAAGCTTTCTTT. It codes for CASSQDSGTGEAFF.

Written as DNA, the CDR3 is TGTGCCAGCAGTGAAGTCGGTAGCAATCAGCCCCAGCATTTT. Residues: CASSEVGSNQPQHF. This sequence joins TRBV2 and TRBJ1-5; D gene ambiguous. V gave up 1 base and J gave up 0 bases, with 4 bases separating them. The CDR3 contains 14 residues. Germline CDR1 is SNHLY and CDR2 is FYNNEI.

The J gene is TRBJ2-3, the V gene TRBV9; 8 nucleotides match TRBD2. J gave up 1 base and V 3 bases, and 4 bases lay outside the gene matches. Germline lookup yields CDR1 SGDLS and CDR2 YYNGEE. CDR3 length equals 15 residues. DNA of the CDR3: TGTGCCAGCAGCGCGCGGGGGGATCGCACAGATACGCAGTATTTT. Translated, it gives CASSARGDRTDTQYF.

The V call is TRBV27, the J call TRBJ1-2; TRBD1 matches 7 bases. CDR3 size: 16 residues. V trimming: 6 bases; J trimming: 2 bases; junction bases outside the gene matches: 12. The germline CDR1 and CDR2 sequences are MNHEY and SMNVEV (reference sequence). CDR3 nucleotide sequence: TGTGCCAGCAGCCGGACAGGCTCAACGGAGAACTATGGCTACACCTTC. It translates to CASSRTGSTENYGYTF.

V usage is TRBV7-6 and J usage is TRBJ1-4, with 9 positions matching TRBD1. Germline lookup yields CDR1 SGHVS and CDR2 FNYEAQ. The V segment lost 5 bases and the J segment 5 bases; nucleotides outside the gene matches: 9. The CDR3 consists of 16 residues. For the CDR3, the DNA is TGTGCCAGCAGCCGAGACCGACAGGGGGGGAATGAAAAACTGTTTTTT. Residues: CASSRDRQGGNEKLFF.

J is TRBJ2-1 and V is TRBV19; maybe TRBD1 (5 bases). Trimming stripped 6 bases from V and 8 bases from J, with 20 bases between. The V gene's germline CDR1 is LNHDA and CDR2 SQIVND (reference sequence). The CDR3 covers 15 residues. CDR3 in amino acids: CASRSSRVPKDEQFF. The CDR3 DNA sequence: TGTGCCAGTAGATCGAGCAGGGTGCCCAAAGATGAGCAGTTCTTC.

The chain joins TRBV21-1 to TRBJ1-2. TRBV21-1 is shown as a pseudogene. The CDR3 runs 14 residues. CDR3 nucleotide sequence: TGTGCCAGCAGCATCCAGACTCAACCCCACGGCTACACCTTC. Translated, it gives CASSIQTQPHGYTF.